Below, 25 T cell receptor beta chains from the same sample are listed, as sequenced in a study of blood T cell repertoires in COVID-19. The table came from immunoSEQ multiplex PCR; TCRdb's copy has only in-frame clones and leaves some out. Among hundreds of thousands of clones, around 82% were seen once, and the ten largest hold 4.5% to 5%. Sequenced: PBMCs or T cells enriched from blood (not recorded which). These receptors originate from a woman aged 50 to 65 who had been exposed to COVID-19.

This rearrangement joins TRBV9 to TRBJ1-3, with D perhaps TRBD1 (6 bases). CDR1 SGDLS and CDR2 YYNGEE come from the germline V gene. CDR3 length: 15 amino acids. V lost 2 bases and J lost 0, with 9 bases in between. In DNA, the CDR3 is TGTGCCAGCAGCGTGACAGGACTCTCTGGAAACACCATATATTTT. Translated: CASSVTGLSGNTIYF.

The chain combines TRBV7-8 with TRBJ1-1; D might be TRBD1 (5 bases). The CDR3 has 15 residues. Germline values: CDR1 SGHVS, CDR2 FQNEAQ. Trimming took off 1 base at V and 4 bases at J, with 13 bases between the two ends. Here the CDR3 DNA reads TGTGCCAGCAGCTTAGGAATCAGACAGCTCACTGAAGCTTTCTTT. Protein sequence: CASSLGIRQLTEAFF.

The chain links TRBV18 to TRBJ1-1; TRBD1 agrees at 7 bases. This CDR3 spans 17 amino acids. Germline CDR1 and CDR2: KGHSH and LQKENI. V gave up 1 base and J gave up 1 base; unmatched junction bases: 9. The CDR3 here is CASSPQLSGTANTEAFF. The CDR3 DNA reads as TGTGCCAGCTCACCACAACTGTCCGGGACAGCGAACACTGAAGCTTTCTTT.

This clone has just one count. This CDR3 reads CASSPLDRERTEAFF. As DNA, the CDR3 is TGTGCCAGCAGCCCCTTAGACAGGGAGAGGACTGAAGCTTTCTTT. This sequence joins TRBV5-6 and TRBJ1-1; TRBD1 aligns across 7 bases. Germline trimming cut 4 bases from V and 5 bases from J; bases unmatched to any gene: 11. This CDR3 region has 15 residues. Germline-derived CDR1 and CDR2 are SGHDT and YYEEEE.

The V call is TRBV11-2, the J call TRBJ2-2; D is perhaps TRBD2 (6 bases). The germline V gene has CDR1 SGHAT and CDR2 FQNNGV. The V end lost 1 base, the J end lost 2 bases, and 14 bases lay between the germline ends. This CDR3 has 17 amino acids. In DNA, the CDR3 is TGTGCCAGCAGCTTAGGAGCTGGGGCGGGAAACACCGGGGAGCTGTTTTTT. It yields the protein CASSLGAGAGNTGELFF.

The chain links TRBV7-9 to TRBJ1-5; no clear D gene. There are 14 residues in the CDR3. V was cut by 5 bases and J by 0 bases, with 8 bases left in between. Germline V gives CDR1 SEHNR, CDR2 FQNEAQ (reference sequence). CDR3 sequence: CASSGGISNQPQHF. In DNA, the CDR3 is TGTGCCAGCAGCGGCGGGATTAGCAATCAGCCCCAGCATTTT.

This clone occurred many times. The same CDR3 is also encoded by other DNA sequences in this sample. V gene TRBV7-3 combines with J gene TRBJ2-6; D uncertain. V lost 6 bases and J lost 1, with 4 bases in between. The CDR3 contains 13 residues. Germline-derived CDR1 and CDR2 are SGHTA and FQGTGA. CDR3 protein: CASSPSGANVLTF. CDR3 nucleotide sequence: TGTGCCAGCAGTCCGTCTGGGGCCAACGTCCTGACTTTC.

This clone was detected only once. This chain joins TRBV4-1 and TRBJ1-1; tentatively, D is TRBD1 (5 bases). This CDR3 contains 14 residues. Germline V gene data show CDR1 as MGHRA and CDR2 as YSYEKL. Deletions cut 0 bases from V and 4 bases from J, with 9 bases between. Written as DNA, the CDR3 is TGCGCCAGCAGCCAAGAACGGGGGTTCACTGAAGCTTTCTTT. Its translation is CASSQERGFTEAFF.

CDR3 sequence: CATRVTATGELFF. The DNA of the CDR3 is TGTGCCACCAGGGTTACAGCCACCGGGGAGCTGTTTTTT. V is TRBV24-1 and J is TRBJ2-2; D not certain. Deletions cut 7 bases from V and 4 bases from J, with 9 bases between. CDR1 is KGHDR, CDR2 SFDVKD, per germline. The CDR3 sequence is 13 residues long.

In its sample, this clone was seen a few times. The rearrangement joins TRBV2 to TRBJ2-1; D might be TRBD2 (6 bases). Germline V gene lookup returns CDR1 SNHLY and CDR2 FYNNEI. There are 12 residues in the CDR3. V was trimmed by 4 bases and J by 11 bases, leaving 12 bases between them. The CDR3 sequence is CASSGRASKQFF. CDR3 nucleotides: TGTGCCAGCAGTGGGAGGGCCTCGAAGCAGTTCTTC.

The V call is TRBV28, the J call TRBJ2-7; 7 nucleotides agree with TRBD1. Germline trimming cut 2 bases from V and 3 bases from J; bases unmatched to any gene: 7. The CDR3 loop spans 15 amino acids. Germline V gene lookup returns CDR1 MDHEN and CDR2 SYDVKM. The CDR3 region is CASSLPGQLDYEQYF. In DNA form, the CDR3 reads TGTGCCAGCAGTTTACCGGGACAGCTAGACTACGAGCAGTACTTC.

The J gene is TRBJ1-1, the V gene TRBV11-2, with D perhaps matching TRBD1 (6 bases). V lost 1 base and J lost 4, with 25 bases in between. The germline CDR1 and CDR2 sequences are SGHAT and FQNNGV. The CDR3 runs to 19 residues. CDR3 residues: CASSLARGSEKLRGTEAFF. The CDR3 DNA follows: TGTGCCAGCAGCTTAGCCAGGGGATCTGAAAAACTGAGAGGCACTGAAGCTTTCTTT.

The chain links TRBV4-3 to TRBJ1-2; D possibly corresponds to TRBD1 (5 bases). This CDR3 contains 14 residues. Per germline, CDR1 LGHNA and CDR2 YSLEER. The V and J ends lost 0 bases and 4 bases respectively, with 9 bases between them. The CDR3 DNA sequence: TGCGCCAGCAGCCAAGAAACGGGGGGCTATGGCTACACCTTC. Amino acid sequence: CASSQETGGYGYTF.

The chain links TRBV4-3 to TRBJ2-7; no firm D call. Trimming shortened V by 5 bases and J by 3 bases, and 14 bases separated the two germline ends. The CDR3 extends over 14 amino acids. Germline V lookup: CDR1 LGHNA, CDR2 YSLEER. The chain's CDR3 is CASSAIPQDYEQYF. Here the CDR3 DNA reads TGCGCCAGCAGCGCGATACCTCAGGACTACGAGCAGTACTTC.

CDR3 nucleotide sequence: TGCGCCAGCAGCCGGGGGGGACTAGGGATGCAGAATGAGCAGTTCTTC. Translation gives CASSRGGLGMQNEQFF. This sequence joins TRBV5-1 and TRBJ2-1, with TRBD2 matching over 8 bases. Trimming took 4 bases from V and 7 from J; bases not matched to a gene: 13. Germline CDR1 reads SGHRS; CDR2 reads YFSETQ. The CDR3 has 16 amino acids.

J is TRBJ1-2 and V is TRBV4-2; 9 bases match TRBD1. CDR1 and CDR2 from the germline V gene are LGHNA and YNFKEQ. The CDR3 sequence is 18 residues long. The J segment lost 6 bases and the V segment lost 4 bases, leaving 18 bases of the junction unmatched. CDR3 protein: CASSLGLTRDRDSHGYTF. The CDR3 DNA is TGTGCCAGCAGCCTCGGGCTTACCCGGGACAGGGATTCGCATGGCTACACCTTC.

The rearrangement links TRBV6-5 to TRBJ1-3; D gene unclear. This CDR3 spans 15 amino acids. Per germline, CDR1 MNHEY and CDR2 SVGAGI. V lost 6 bases to trimming and J lost 4 bases, with 16 bases between them. CDR3 in DNA: TGTGCCAGCAGATCCGAGGGCCGGGGAGGAAACACCATATATTTT. Translation: CASRSEGRGGNTIYF.

This chain uses TRBV3-1 (or the pseudogene TRBV3-2) with TRBJ2-2; possibly TRBD1 for D (6 bases). The CDR3 totals 13 residues. V was pared by 4 bases and J by 5 bases, with 8 bases between. The germline V gene has CDR1 LGHDT and CDR2 YNNKEL (reference sequence). The CDR3 region has the DNA TGTGCCAGCAGCCGGGGGCATACCGGGGAGCTGTTTTTT. Its translation is CASSRGHTGELFF.

The genes are TRBV5-1 and TRBJ1-1; 11 bases align to TRBD1. The trim removed 3 bases at V and 2 bases at J, leaving 6 bases unmatched. Germline CDR1 is SGHRS and CDR2 is YFSETQ. The CDR3 runs 16 residues. In nucleotides, the CDR3 is TGCGCCAGCAGCTCCGGGGACAGGGGGGGAAACACTGAAGCTTTCTTT. It specifies CASSSGDRGGNTEAFF.

In this sample, this clone turned up once. J is TRBJ2-3 and V is TRBV5-1; no clear D. CDR3 size: 15 residues. Germline CDR1 SGHRS, CDR2 YFSETQ. V was pared by 0 bases and J by 1 base, with 9 bases between. As DNA, the CDR3 is TGCGCCAGCAGCTTGGACATCTCCCGCACAGATACGCAGTATTTT. It translates to CASSLDISRTDTQYF.

This chain joins TRBV10-3 and TRBJ1-2; D is perhaps TRBD1 (5 bases). V was clipped by 10 bases and J by 4 bases, with 19 bases between them. The CDR3 is 14 amino acids. Germline loops: CDR1 ENHRY, CDR2 SYGVKD. CDR3 sequence reads: CATQDDSKGYGYTF. CDR3 coding DNA: TGTGCCACCCAGGACGACAGTAAAGGCTATGGCTACACCTTC.

This clone has ten or more counts. The chain links TRBV2 to TRBJ1-2; the match to TRBD1 covers 9 bases. This CDR3 has 15 amino acids. The V gene end was trimmed by 7 bases and the J gene end by 3 bases; junction bases not matched to a gene: 9. Per germline, CDR1 SNHLY and CDR2 FYNNEI. The CDR3 nucleotides read TGTGCCAGCATAGGGGACAGGGTTTTATACTATGGCTACACCTTC. It yields the protein CASIGDRVLYYGYTF.

This clone appeared once. The chain uses TRBV19 and TRBJ2-3; the D gene is possibly TRBD1 (6 bases). There are 13 residues in the CDR3. Germline V gene data show CDR1 as LNHDA and CDR2 as SQIVND (reference sequence). CDR3 bases: TGTGCTTCAGGACAGATGGGCACAGATACGCAGTATTTT. It is translated as CASGQMGTDTQYF. Complete variable domain (other parts from reference TRBV19 and TRBJ2-3): DGGITQSPKYLFRKEGQNVTLSCEQNLNHDAMYWYRQDPGQGLRLIYYSQIVNDFQKGDIAEGYSVSREKKESFPLTVTSAQKNPTAFYLCASGQMGTDTQYFGPGTRLTVL.

This chain uses TRBV19 with TRBJ2-2; 8 bases align to TRBD1. Unmatched junction bases numbered 8, after V lost 7 bases and J lost 4 bases. Germline V gives CDR1 LNHDA, CDR2 SQIVND (reference sequence). The CDR3 has 15 residues. The CDR3 coding sequence is TGTGCCAGTACCATCCCAACAGGGGGCACCGGGGAGCTGTTTTTT. Residues: CASTIPTGGTGELFF.

V is TRBV2 and J is TRBJ1-1; maybe TRBD1 (5 bases). The V gene lost 4 bases and the J gene lost 5 bases, with 14 bases spanning the gap. The germline gives CDR1 SNHLY, CDR2 FYNNEI. This CDR3 contains 14 residues. CDR3: CASSGVNRGTEAFF. The CDR3, as DNA: TGTGCCAGCAGTGGAGTTAATCGGGGGACTGAAGCTTTCTTT.